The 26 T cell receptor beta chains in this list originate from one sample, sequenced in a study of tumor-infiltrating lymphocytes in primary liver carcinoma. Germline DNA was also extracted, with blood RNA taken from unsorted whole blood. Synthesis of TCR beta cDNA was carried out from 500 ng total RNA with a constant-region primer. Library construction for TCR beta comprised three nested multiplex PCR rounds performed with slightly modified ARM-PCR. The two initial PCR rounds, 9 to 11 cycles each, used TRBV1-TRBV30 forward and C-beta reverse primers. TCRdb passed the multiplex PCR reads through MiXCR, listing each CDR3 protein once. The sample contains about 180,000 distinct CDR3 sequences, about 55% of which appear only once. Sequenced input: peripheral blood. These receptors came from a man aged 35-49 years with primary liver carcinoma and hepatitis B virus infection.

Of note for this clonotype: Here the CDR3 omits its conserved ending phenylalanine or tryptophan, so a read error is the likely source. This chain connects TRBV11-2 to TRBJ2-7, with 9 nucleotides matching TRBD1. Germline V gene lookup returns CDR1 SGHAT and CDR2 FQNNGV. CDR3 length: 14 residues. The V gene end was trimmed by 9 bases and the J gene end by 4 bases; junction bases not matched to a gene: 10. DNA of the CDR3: TGTGCCAGGAGTCCACCTGGACAGGGGTACGAGCAGTACTCC. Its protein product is CARSPPGQGYEQYS.

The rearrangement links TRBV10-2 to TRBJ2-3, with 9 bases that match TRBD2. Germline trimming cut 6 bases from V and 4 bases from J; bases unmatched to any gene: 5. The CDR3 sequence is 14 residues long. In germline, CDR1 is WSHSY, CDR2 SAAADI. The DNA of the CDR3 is TGCGCCAGCAGGCTAGCGGGAAACGCAGATACGCAGTATTTT. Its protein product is CASRLAGNADTQYF.

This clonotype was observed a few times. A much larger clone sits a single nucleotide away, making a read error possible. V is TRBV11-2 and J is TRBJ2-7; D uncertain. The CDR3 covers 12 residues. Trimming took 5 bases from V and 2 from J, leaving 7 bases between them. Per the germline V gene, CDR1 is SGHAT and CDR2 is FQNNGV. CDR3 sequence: CASSHSPYEQYF. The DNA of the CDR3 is TGTGCCAGCAGCCACTCACCCTACGAGCAGTACTTC.

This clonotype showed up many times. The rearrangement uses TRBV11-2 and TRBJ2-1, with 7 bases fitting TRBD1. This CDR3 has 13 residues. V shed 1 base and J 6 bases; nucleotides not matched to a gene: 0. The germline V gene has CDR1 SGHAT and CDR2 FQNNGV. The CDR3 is CASSLAGGNEQFF. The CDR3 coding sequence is TGTGCCAGCAGCTTAGCAGGGGGCAATGAGCAGTTCTTC. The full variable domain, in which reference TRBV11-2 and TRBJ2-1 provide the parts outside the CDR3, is EAGVAQSPRYKIIEKRQSVAFWCNPISGHATLYWYQQILGQGPKLLIQFQNNGVVDDSQLPKDRFSAERLKGVDSTLKIQPAKLEDSAVYLCASSLAGGNEQFFGPGTRLTVL.

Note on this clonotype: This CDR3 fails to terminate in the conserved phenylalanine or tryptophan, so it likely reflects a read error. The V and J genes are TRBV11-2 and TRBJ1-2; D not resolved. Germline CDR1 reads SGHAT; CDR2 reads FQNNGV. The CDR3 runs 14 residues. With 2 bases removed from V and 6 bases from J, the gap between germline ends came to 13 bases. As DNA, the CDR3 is TGTGCCAGCAGCTTAAGACTAAGGTCCAATGGCTACACCTAC. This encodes CASSLRLRSNGYTY.

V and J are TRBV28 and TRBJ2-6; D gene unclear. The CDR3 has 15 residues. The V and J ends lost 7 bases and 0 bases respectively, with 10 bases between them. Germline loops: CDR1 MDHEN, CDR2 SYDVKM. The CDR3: CASTLDGSGANVLTF. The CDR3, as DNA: TGTGCCAGCACCCTGGATGGCTCTGGGGCCAACGTCCTGACTTTC.

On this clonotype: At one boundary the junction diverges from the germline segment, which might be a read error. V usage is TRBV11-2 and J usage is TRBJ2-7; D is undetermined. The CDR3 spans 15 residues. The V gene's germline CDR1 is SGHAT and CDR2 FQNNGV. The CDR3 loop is CVSSLDETETYEHYF. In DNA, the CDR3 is TGTGTCAGCAGCTTAGATGAGACCGAAACCTACGAGCATTACTTC.

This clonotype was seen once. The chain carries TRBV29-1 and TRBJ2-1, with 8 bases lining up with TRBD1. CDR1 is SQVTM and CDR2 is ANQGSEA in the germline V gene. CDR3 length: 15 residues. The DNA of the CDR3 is TGCATCGCCATTCAGGGGGCTAGCAGTTACAATGAGCAGTTCTTC. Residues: CIAIQGASSYNEQFF.

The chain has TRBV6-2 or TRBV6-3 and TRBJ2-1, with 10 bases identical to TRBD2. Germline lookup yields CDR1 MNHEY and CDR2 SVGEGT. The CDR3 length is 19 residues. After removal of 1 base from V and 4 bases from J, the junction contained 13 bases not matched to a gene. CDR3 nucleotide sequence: TGTGCCAGCAGTTACTGTGGTAGCGGGAGGAAAGGAAAATACAATGAGCAGTTCTTC. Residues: CASSYCGSGRKGKYNEQFF.

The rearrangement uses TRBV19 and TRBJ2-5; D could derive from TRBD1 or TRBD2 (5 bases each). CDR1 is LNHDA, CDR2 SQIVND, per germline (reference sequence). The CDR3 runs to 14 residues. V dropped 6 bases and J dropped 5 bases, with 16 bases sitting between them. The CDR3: CASSAPGDLETQYF. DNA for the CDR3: TGTGCCAGTAGCGCACCTGGGGACCTGGAGACCCAGTACTTC.

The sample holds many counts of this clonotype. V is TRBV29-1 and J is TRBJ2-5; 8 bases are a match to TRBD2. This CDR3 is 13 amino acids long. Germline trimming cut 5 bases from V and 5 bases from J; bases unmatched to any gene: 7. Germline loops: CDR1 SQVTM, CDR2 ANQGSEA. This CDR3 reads CSVPGLDFETQYF. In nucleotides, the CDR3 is TGCAGCGTTCCGGGACTAGATTTTGAGACCCAGTACTTC. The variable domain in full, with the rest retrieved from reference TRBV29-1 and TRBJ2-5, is SAVISQKPSRDICQRGTSLTIQCQVDSQVTMMFWYRQQPGQSLTLIATANQGSEATYESGFVIDKFPISRPNLTFSTLTVSNMSPEDSSIYLCSVPGLDFETQYFGPGTRLLVL.

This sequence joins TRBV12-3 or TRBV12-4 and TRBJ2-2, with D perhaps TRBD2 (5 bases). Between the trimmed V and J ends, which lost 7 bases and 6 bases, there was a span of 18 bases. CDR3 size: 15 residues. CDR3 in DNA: TGTGCCAGCACAGGAGGAGCACATAACGCCGGGGAGCTGTTTTTT. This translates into CASTGGAHNAGELFF.

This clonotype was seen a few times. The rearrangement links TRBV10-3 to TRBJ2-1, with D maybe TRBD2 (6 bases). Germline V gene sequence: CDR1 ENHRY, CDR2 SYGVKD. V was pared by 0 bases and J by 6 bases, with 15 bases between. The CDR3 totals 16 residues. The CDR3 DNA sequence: TGTGCCATCAGTGAGTCGATCGGGGGTTCGGGCAATGAGCAGTTCTTC. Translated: CAISESIGGSGNEQFF.

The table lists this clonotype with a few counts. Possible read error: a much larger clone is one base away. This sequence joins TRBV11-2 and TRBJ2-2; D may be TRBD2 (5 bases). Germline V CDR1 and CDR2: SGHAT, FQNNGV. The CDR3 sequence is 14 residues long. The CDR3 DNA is TGTGCCAACAGCTTATTAGAGGGAGCCGGGGAGCTGTTTTTT. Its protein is CANSLLEGAGELFF.

CDR3 amino acids: CASSYLGQGTYNEQFF. The CDR3 bases are TGTGCCAGCAGTTACCTTGGACAGGGAACCTACAATGAGCAGTTCTTC. This chain joins TRBV6-6 and TRBJ2-1, with 8 bases lining up with TRBD1. Germline-derived CDR1 and CDR2 are MNHNY and SVGAGI (reference sequence). The V and J ends lost 2 bases and 2 bases, in that order; junction bases with no gene match: 5. The CDR3 contains 16 residues.

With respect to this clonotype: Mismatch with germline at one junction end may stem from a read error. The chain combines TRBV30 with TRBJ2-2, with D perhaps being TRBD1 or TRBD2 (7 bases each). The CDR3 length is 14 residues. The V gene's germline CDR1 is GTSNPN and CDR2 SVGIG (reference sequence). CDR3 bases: TGTGCCTGGCAGGGGGGGGTCAACACCGGGAAGCTGTTTTTT. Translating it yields CAWQGGVNTGKLFF. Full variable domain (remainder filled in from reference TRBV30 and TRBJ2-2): SQTIHQWPATLVQPVGSPLSLECTVEGTSNPNLYWYRQAAGRGLQLLFYSVGIGQISSEVPQNLSASRPQDRQFILSSKKLLLSDSGFYLCAWQGGVNTGKLFFGEGSRLTVL.

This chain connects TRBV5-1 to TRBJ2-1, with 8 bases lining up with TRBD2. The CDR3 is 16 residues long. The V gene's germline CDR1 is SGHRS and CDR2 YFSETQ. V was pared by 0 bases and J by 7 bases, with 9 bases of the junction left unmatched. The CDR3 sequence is CASSLASSGSENEQFF. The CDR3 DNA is TGCGCCAGCAGCTTGGCCTCCAGCGGGAGTGAAAATGAGCAGTTCTTC.

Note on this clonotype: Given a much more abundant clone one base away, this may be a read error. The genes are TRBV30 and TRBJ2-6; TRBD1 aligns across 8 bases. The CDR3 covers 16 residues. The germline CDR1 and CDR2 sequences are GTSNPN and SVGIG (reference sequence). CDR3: CVGRDRTPAGANVLTF. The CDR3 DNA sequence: TGTGTCGGAAGGGACAGGACACCCGCTGGGGCCAACGTCCTGACTTTC.

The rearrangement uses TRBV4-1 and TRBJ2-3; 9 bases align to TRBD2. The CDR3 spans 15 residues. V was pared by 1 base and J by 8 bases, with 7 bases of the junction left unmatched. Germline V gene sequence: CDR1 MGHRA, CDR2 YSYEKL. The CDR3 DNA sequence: TGCGCCAGCAGCCAAGCCGGGACTAGCTTCGGTACGCAGTATTTT. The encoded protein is CASSQAGTSFGTQYF.

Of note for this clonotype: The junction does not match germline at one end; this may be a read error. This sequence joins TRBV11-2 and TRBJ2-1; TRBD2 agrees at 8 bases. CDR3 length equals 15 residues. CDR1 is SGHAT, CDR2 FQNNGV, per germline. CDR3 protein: CASSLLTGGDDEQFF. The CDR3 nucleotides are TGCGCCAGCAGCTTATTAACGGGAGGGGACGATGAGCAGTTCTTC.

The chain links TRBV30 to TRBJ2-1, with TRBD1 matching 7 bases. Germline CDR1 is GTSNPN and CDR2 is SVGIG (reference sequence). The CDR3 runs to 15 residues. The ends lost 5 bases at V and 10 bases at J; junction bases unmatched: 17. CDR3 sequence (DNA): TGTGCCTGGGATTCCGGGACAGCCTCCTCCCGGGAGCAGTTCTTC. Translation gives CAWDSGTASSREQFF.

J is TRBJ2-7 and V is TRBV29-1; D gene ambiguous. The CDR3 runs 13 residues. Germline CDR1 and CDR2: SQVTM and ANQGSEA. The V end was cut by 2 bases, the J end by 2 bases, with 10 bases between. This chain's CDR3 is CSVEMGSPYEQYF. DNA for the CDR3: TGCAGCGTTGAAATGGGCAGCCCCTACGAGCAGTACTTC.

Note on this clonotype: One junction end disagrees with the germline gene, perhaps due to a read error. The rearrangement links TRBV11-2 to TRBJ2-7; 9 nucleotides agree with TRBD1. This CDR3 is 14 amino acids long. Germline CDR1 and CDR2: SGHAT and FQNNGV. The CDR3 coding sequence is TGTGCCAGGAGCTCAACAGGGGGCTGGTACGAGCAATACTTC. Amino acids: CARSSTGGWYEQYF.

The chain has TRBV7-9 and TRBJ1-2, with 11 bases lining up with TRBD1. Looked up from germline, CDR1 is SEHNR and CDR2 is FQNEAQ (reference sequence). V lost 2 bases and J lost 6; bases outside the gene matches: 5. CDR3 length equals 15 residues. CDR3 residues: CASSLRTGGADGYTF. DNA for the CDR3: TGTGCCAGCAGCTTAAGGACAGGGGGCGCCGATGGCTACACCTTC.

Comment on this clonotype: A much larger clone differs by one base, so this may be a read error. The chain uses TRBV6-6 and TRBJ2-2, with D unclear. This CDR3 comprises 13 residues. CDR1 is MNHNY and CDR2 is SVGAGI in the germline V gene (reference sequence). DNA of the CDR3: TGTGCCAACAGTTACACCGGCACCGGGGAGCTGTTTTTT. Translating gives CANSYTGTGELFF.

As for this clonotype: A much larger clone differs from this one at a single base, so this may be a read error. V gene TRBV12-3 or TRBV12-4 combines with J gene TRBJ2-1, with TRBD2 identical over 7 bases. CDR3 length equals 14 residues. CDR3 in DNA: TGTGCCAGAAGTTGGGTAGCGGGCTACAATGAGCAGTTCTTC. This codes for CARSWVAGYNEQFF.